The 6 T cell receptor beta chains below were found in one sample sequenced in a study of blood T cell repertoires in COVID-19 (dated by TCRdb to about 2020). Library generation was performed with the immunoSEQ multiplex PCR assay. TCRdb re-hosts the immuneACCESS table, in-frame sequences only. Its copies lack some clones; in the studies checked, an unresolved V gene accounts for under half of them, and the cause for the rest is not known. A total of about 320,000 clones appear in this sample, 85% of them only once. The top ten constitute under 2% of the sample. The sample consisted of PBMCs or T cells enriched from blood (not recorded which). These receptors all stem from a woman aged 30 to 39 who had been exposed to COVID-19.

The rearrangement joins TRBV27 to TRBJ1-6, with TRBD1 matching 8 bases. Trimming took 5 bases from V and 9 from J; bases not matched to a gene: 9. Looked up from germline, CDR1 is MNHEY and CDR2 is SMNVEV (reference sequence). This CDR3 is 15 amino acids long. The CDR3 nucleotides read TGTGCCAGCAGTGAAGGACAGGGTTATGTTTCACCCCTCCACTTT. This gives the protein CASSEGQGYVSPLHF.

The chain employs TRBV4-2 and TRBJ1-1; D call uncertain. This CDR3 contains 14 residues. Germline V gene sequence: CDR1 LGHNA, CDR2 YNFKEQ. The V gene lost 0 bases and the J gene lost 0 bases, with 5 bases spanning the gap. The CDR3 DNA follows: TGTGCCAGCAGCCAAGAGGAGGTGAACACTGAAGCTTTCTTT. It codes for CASSQEEVNTEAFF.

This rearrangement joins TRBV28 to TRBJ1-5; maybe TRBD1 (6 bases). Germline CDR1 and CDR2: MDHEN and SYDVKM. CDR3 length: 16 residues. V was pared by 2 bases and J by 4 bases, with 15 bases between. CDR3 sequence reads: CASSLQQGIGNQPQHF. CDR3 sequence (DNA): TGTGCCAGCAGTTTACAACAGGGTATCGGGAATCAGCCCCAGCATTTT.

This clone has just one count. This chain uses TRBV14 with TRBJ2-3; 7 nucleotides match TRBD2. The V and J ends lost 0 bases and 3 bases, in that order; junction bases with no gene match: 9. This CDR3 spans 17 amino acids. CDR1 is SGHDN, CDR2 FVKESK, per germline. The CDR3 here is CASSQEREGRRTDTQYF. The DNA for the CDR3 is TGTGCCAGCAGCCAAGAAAGGGAGGGGAGGAGGACAGATACGCAGTATTTT. Supplemented by reference TRBV14 and TRBJ2-3, the full variable domain reads EAGVTQFPSHSVIEKGQTVTLRCDPISGHDNLYWYRRVMGKEIKFLLHFVKESKQDESGMPNNRFLAERTGGTYSTLKVQPAELEDSGVYFCASSQEREGRRTDTQYFGPGTRLTVL.

This clone appeared many times. V and J are TRBV5-8 and TRBJ1-6; the match to TRBD1 covers 10 bases. After removal of 2 bases from V and 11 bases from J, the junction contained 4 bases not matched to a gene. Germline V gene sequence: CDR1 SGHTS, CDR2 YDEGEE. CDR3 length: 14 amino acids. This CDR3 is CASSFRTGGPPLHF. The CDR3 DNA follows: TGTGCCAGCAGCTTTCGGACAGGGGGTCCACCCCTCCACTTT.

The J gene is TRBJ2-3, the V gene TRBV9; 12 nucleotides line up with TRBD2. From germline, CDR1 is SGDLS and CDR2 YYNGEE. This CDR3 region has 19 residues. Trimming cost V 4 bases and J 0 bases; bases outside gene matches: 12. The DNA of the CDR3 is TGTGCCAGCAGCACTGGAACGACTAGCGGGGGTTTTAGCACAGATACGCAGTATTTT. Its protein product is CASSTGTTSGGFSTDTQYF.